This TCR beta chain emerged from a study of cytomegalovirus exposure and HLA in healthy donors. A note on this clone: Its antigen is unidentified.

Whole-study findings and limits: Accounts indicate the classifier identified cytomegalovirus status with strong specificity and sensitivity. Some V segments, including TRBV6-2 and TRBV6-3, were excluded as indistinguishable. In an earlier analysis, productive rearrangement rates for most beta V segments clustered near 87% or 30%.

Looked up from germline, CDR1 is LNHDA and CDR2 is SQIVND (reference sequence). This CDR3 spans 18 amino acids. Trimming took 7 bases from V and 3 from J; bases not matched to a gene: 14. The PCR employed 60 Vbeta primers together with 13 Jbeta primers. TCRdb keeps only in-frame clones here, not all; method: immunoSEQ multiplex PCR. Of under 200,000 clones in the sample, roughly 80% are singletons; the top ten hold around 2.2%. Whereas donors were nominally healthy upon sampling, unrecorded immune exposures were probable. What was sequenced was PBMCs. The chain uses TRBV19 and TRBJ2-2; 10 bases are a match to TRBD2. The sequence derives from a man between 60 and 75 years old in good health and CMV-seronegative. The CDR3 nucleotides are TGTGCCAGTAAAACTTTAAAAGGACTAGCGGACGACACCGGGGAGCTGTTTTTT. This encodes CASKTLKGLADDTGELFF.